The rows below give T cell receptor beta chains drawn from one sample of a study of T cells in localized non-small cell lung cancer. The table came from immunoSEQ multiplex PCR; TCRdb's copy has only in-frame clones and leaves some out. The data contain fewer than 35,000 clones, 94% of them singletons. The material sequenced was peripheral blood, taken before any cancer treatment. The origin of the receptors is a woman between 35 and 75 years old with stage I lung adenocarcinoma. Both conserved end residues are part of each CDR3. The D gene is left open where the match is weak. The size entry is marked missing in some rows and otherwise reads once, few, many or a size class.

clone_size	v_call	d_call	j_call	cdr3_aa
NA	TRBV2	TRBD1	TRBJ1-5	CASSALDRGQPQHF
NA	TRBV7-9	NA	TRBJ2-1	CASRSQGPIELHNEQFF
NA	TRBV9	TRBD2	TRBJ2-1	CASSVAGGRAWNEQFF
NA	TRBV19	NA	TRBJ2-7	CASSMRRKAGASYEQYF
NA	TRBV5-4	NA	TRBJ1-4	CASSLKASNEKLFF
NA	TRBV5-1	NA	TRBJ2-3	CASSLDSPGDTQYF
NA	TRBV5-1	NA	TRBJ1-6	CASSLVRKGLSSYNSPLHF
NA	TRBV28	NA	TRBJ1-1	CASSLPRGTEAFF
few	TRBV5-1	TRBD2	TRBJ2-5	CASSMETSGGETQYF
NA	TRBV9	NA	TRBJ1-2	CASSGGPLGYGYTF
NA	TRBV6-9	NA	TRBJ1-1	CASSYGQKNTEAFF
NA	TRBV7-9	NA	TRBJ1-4	CASSLIQGYEKLFF
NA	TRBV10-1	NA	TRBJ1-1	CASSGSRGNTEAFF
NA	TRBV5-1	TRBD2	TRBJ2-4	CASSSGTSVYSKNIQYF
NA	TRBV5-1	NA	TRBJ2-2	CASRRRGDDSGELFF
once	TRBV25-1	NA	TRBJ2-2	CASRDTGNTGELFF
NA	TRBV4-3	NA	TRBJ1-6	CASSQEPEGSSYNSPLHF
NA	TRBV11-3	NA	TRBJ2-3	CASSLYGSPGSTDTQYF
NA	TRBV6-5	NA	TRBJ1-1	CASFPKQLNTEAFF
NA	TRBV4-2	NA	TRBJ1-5	CASSQAITPLVTFQHF
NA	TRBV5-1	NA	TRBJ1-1	CASSLVDRTDEAFF
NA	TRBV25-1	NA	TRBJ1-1	CASSRTTTVNTEAFF
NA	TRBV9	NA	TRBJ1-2	CASSVLPSETGLGYTF
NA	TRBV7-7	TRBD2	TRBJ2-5	CASSLAPGRGNRTQYF
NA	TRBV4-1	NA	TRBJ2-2	CAAGGPRGTGELFF
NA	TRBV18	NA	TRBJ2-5	CASSRGETQYF
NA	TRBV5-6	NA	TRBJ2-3	CASNELRGFTDTQYF
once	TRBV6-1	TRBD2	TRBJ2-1	CASSERLAGGSNEQFF
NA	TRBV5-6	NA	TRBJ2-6	CASSFRIFRSGANVLTF
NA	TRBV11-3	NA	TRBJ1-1	CASSLDLTRATEAFF
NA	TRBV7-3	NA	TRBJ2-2	CASSPRGTGELFF
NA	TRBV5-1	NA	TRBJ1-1	CASSLSGAERTEAFF